The sequence of this TCR beta chain was determined in a study of PD-L1 blockade in urothelial cancer. The CDR3 contains 12 residues. V was shortened by 6 bases and J by 5 bases, with 11 bases between the two germline ends. CDR1 is MNHEY and CDR2 is SMNVEV in the germline V gene (reference sequence). Each PCR had synthetic TCR analog templates added to it as a spike-in. TCRdb keeps only in-frame clones here, not all; method: immunoSEQ multiplex PCR. Here the sample spans around 32,000 clones, around 87% being singletons. This clonotype was obtained from a man in his fifties with urothelial cancer. This chain uses TRBV27 with TRBJ2-7; D is perhaps TRBD1 (6 bases). The sequencing used PBMCs, collected around atezolizumab (anti-PD-L1) treatment. CDR3 in amino acids: CASSQQGHEQYF. The CDR3 DNA follows: TGTGCCAGCAGCCAACAGGGCCACGAGCAGTACTTC.